The clone carrying this T cell receptor (beta chain) was seen at least ten times. This sample is part of a study of T-cell reconstitution after alpha-beta-depleted transplantation in children. Construction of the TCRbeta library involved unique molecular identifiers. One entry per CDR3 protein results from TCRdb running MiXCR on the PCR reads. Altogether over 550,000 distinct CDR3 sequences are present, 10% to 13% being singletons, with the ten largest covering 4% to 5%. This CDR3 comprises 19 residues. Germline CDR1 SNHLY, CDR2 FYNNEI. V gave up 0 bases and J gave up 9 bases, with 27 bases separating them.

The sequencing used PBMCs from the stem cell graft donor, collected from the stem cell graft. The sequence was collected from a human donor who donated a stem cell graft to a child with acute myeloid leukemia. V and J are TRBV2 and TRBJ2-1; TRBD2 might be the D (6 bases). The DNA for the CDR3 is TGTGCCAGCAGTGAAGCCGGGGGAGACACCAATCCAATCCGATCTGAGCAGTTCTTC. Amino acids: CASSEAGGDTNPIRSEQFF.